One and the same sample provided the 18 T cell receptor beta chains below, sequenced in a study of T cell responses to AZD1222 COVID-19 vaccine. The assay was immunoSEQ multiplex PCR, and TCRdb's table has in-frame clones only and misses some. This repertoire shows 130,000 or so clones, roughly 85% found once; its top ten account for about 7.9%. The sequencing here drew on peripheral blood, taken 28 days after the second dose of the MenACWY control vaccine. The receptor source for this set is an adult who received the MenACWY meningococcal vaccine as a control.

The V call is TRBV5-5, the J call TRBJ1-4; D unclear. Germline-derived CDR1 and CDR2 are SGHKS and YYEKEE (reference sequence). V was cut by 0 bases and J by 8 bases, with 14 bases left in between. The CDR3 is 15 amino acids. CDR3 loop: CASSLDDWSREKLFF. CDR3 sequence (DNA): TGTGCCAGCAGCTTGGACGACTGGTCAAGGGAAAAACTGTTTTTT.

The V call is TRBV10-2, the J call TRBJ1-1; a possible D gene is TRBD1 (5 bases). Trimming pared 4 bases from V and 6 bases from J, leaving 12 bases between. Germline V gene lookup returns CDR1 WSHSY and CDR2 SAAADI. The length of the CDR3 is 13 residues. For the CDR3, the DNA is TGCGCCAGCAGTGGACAGCCCGCGGCTGAAGCTTTCTTT. It codes for CASSGQPAAEAFF.

This chain links TRBV11-2 with TRBJ2-7, with D perhaps matching TRBD2 (7 bases). The CDR3 has 14 residues. Germline-derived CDR1 and CDR2 are SGHAT and FQNNGV. With 5 bases removed from V and 7 bases from J, the gap between germline ends came to 18 bases. The CDR3 DNA sequence: TGTGCCAGCAGCCGACCGGGGGGCCTGTGGGAGCAGTACTTC. Its translation: CASSRPGGLWEQYF.

CDR3 region: CASSLVASGGSRDTQYF. The CDR3 nucleotides read TGTGCCAGCAGCTTAGTGGCTAGCGGGGGATCCCGAGATACGCAGTATTTT. This chain connects TRBV11-2 to TRBJ2-3; 10 nucleotides align to TRBD2. V gave up 1 base and J gave up 5 bases; unmatched junction bases: 9. Germline lookup yields CDR1 SGHAT and CDR2 FQNNGV. The CDR3 is made up of 17 amino acids.

This chain uses TRBV5-5 with TRBJ1-6; 9 nucleotides align to TRBD1. Looked up from germline, CDR1 is SGHKS and CDR2 is YYEKEE (reference sequence). V lost 4 bases and J lost 4; bases outside the gene matches: 6. CDR3 size: 16 residues. CDR3 loop: CASSLGGQGYNSPLHF. DNA for the CDR3: TGTGCCAGCAGCCTTGGGGGACAGGGTTATAATTCACCCCTCCACTTT.

A remark on this clone: One end of the junction does not line up with germline, which may come from a read error. The V gene is TRBV5-1, the J gene TRBJ2-5, with D perhaps matching TRBD1 (6 bases). This CDR3 has 12 residues. Germline CDR1 reads SGHRS; CDR2 reads YFSETQ. DNA for the CDR3: TGCGCCAGCAGCGTGAACAGGGAAGGGAGAAACTTC. This sequence encodes CASSVNREGRNF.

The chain recombines TRBV10-2 with TRBJ1-1, with D unclear. The germline gives CDR1 WSHSY, CDR2 SAAADI. V lost 5 bases to trimming and J lost 10 bases, with 23 bases between them. The CDR3 has 15 amino acids. The CDR3 protein is CASSHGGDVGRGAFF. The CDR3 DNA is TGCGCCAGCAGTCACGGAGGCGACGTAGGGCGCGGAGCTTTCTTT.

The DNA for the CDR3 is TGTGCCAGCAGCTCCACTGGGAGAGGGCCGGGGAATGAGCAGTTCTTC. Its translation is CASSSTGRGPGNEQFF. The rearrangement links TRBV13 to TRBJ2-1; tentatively, D is TRBD2 (5 bases). This CDR3 spans 16 amino acids. The germline V and J ends were trimmed by 4 bases and 7 bases, with 20 bases remaining between them. Germline values: CDR1 PRHDT, CDR2 FYEKMQ (reference sequence). The complete variable domain, with remaining parts taken from reference TRBV13 and TRBJ2-1, reads AAGVIQSPRHLIKEKRETATLKCYPIPRHDTVYWYQQGPGQDPQFLISFYEKMQSDKGSIPDRFSAQQFSDYHSELNMSSLELGDSALYFCASSSTGRGPGNEQFFGPGTRLTVL.

V is TRBV11-3 and J is TRBJ1-2, with D tentatively TRBD1 (5 bases). With 1 base removed from V and 4 bases from J, the gap between germline ends came to 10 bases. The CDR3 extends over 14 amino acids. The V gene's germline CDR1 is SGHNT and CDR2 YENEEA. The CDR3 loop reads CASSLASDSYGYTF. The CDR3 coding sequence is TGTGCCAGCAGCTTAGCTTCAGACAGCTATGGCTACACCTTC.

In its sample, this clone was seen once. V usage is TRBV29-1 and J usage is TRBJ1-2, with TRBD1 matching over 8 bases. V lost 6 bases and J lost 4; bases outside the gene matches: 13. Germline CDR1 reads SQVTM; CDR2 reads ANQGSEA. This CDR3 comprises 15 residues. CDR3 loop: CSVGQGGASPYGYTF. The DNA of the CDR3 is TGCAGCGTAGGACAGGGTGGAGCATCTCCCTATGGCTACACCTTC.

The J gene is TRBJ2-1, the V gene TRBV2; 8 bases agree with TRBD2. CDR3 length: 16 amino acids. Germline V gives CDR1 SNHLY, CDR2 FYNNEI. V lost 4 bases and J lost 0; bases outside the gene matches: 5. CDR3 sequence reads: CASSVLAASSYNEQFF. CDR3 in DNA: TGTGCCAGCAGTGTACTAGCGGCGAGCTCCTACAATGAGCAGTTCTTC.

J is TRBJ1-1 and V is TRBV3-1 (or the pseudogene TRBV3-2), with D unclear. Trimming took off 6 bases at V and 0 bases at J, with 11 bases between the two ends. Germline CDR1 and CDR2: LGHDT and YNNKEL (reference sequence). This CDR3 comprises 14 residues. The CDR3 region is CASSFYDLNTEAFF. In nucleotides, the CDR3 is TGTGCCAGCAGTTTCTATGACTTGAACACTGAAGCTTTCTTT.

This clone was observed once. The J gene is TRBJ1-5, the V gene TRBV4-1; TRBD1 is a possible D gene (5 bases). Trimming removed 0 bases at V and 2 bases at J, with 11 bases between. Germline-derived CDR1 and CDR2 are MGHRA and YSYEKL. CDR3 length equals 16 residues. In DNA, the CDR3 is TGCGCCAGCAGCCAAGAAGGGGTGACGGGCAATCAGCCCCAGCATTTT. It specifies CASSQEGVTGNQPQHF.

The chain is built from TRBV2 and TRBJ2-7; TRBD1 matches at 10 bases. This CDR3 spans 14 amino acids. The V and J ends lost 9 bases and 4 bases, in that order; junction bases with no gene match: 9. CDR1 is SNHLY, CDR2 FYNNEI, per germline. CDR3 in amino acids: CASPPGTGDYEQYF. Written as DNA, the CDR3 is TGTGCCAGTCCTCCCGGGACAGGGGATTACGAGCAGTACTTC.

The chain employs TRBV7-3 and TRBJ2-3; TRBD2 matches 14 bases. With 4 bases clipped from V and 6 bases from J, the junction kept 3 bases outside the gene matches. Per germline, CDR1 SGHTA and CDR2 FQGTGA. The CDR3 sequence is 15 residues long. CDR3 DNA: TGTGCCAGCAGCTCCCGACTAGCGGGAGGGGATACGCAGTATTTT. Its protein product is CASSSRLAGGDTQYF.

The J gene is TRBJ1-2, the V gene TRBV5-1; D may be TRBD1 (5 bases). This CDR3 is 15 amino acids long. In germline, CDR1 is SGHRS, CDR2 YFSETQ. Trimming took off 3 bases at V and 4 bases at J, with 16 bases between the two ends. DNA of the CDR3: TGCGCCAGCAGCTCGCTCGGGGGAATCCCCTATGGCTACACCTTC. This sequence encodes CASSSLGGIPYGYTF.

The rearrangement uses TRBV19 and TRBJ1-2; D is unresolved. Germline CDR1 and CDR2: LNHDA and SQIVND (reference sequence). The CDR3 is made up of 15 amino acids. The V and J ends lost 3 bases and 4 bases respectively, with 15 bases between them. The CDR3 spells CASSIYVSSPYGYTF. The CDR3 DNA is TGTGCCAGTAGTATCTATGTGAGCTCCCCCTATGGCTACACCTTC.

The rearrangement links TRBV18 to TRBJ1-2; 7 positions agree with TRBD1. Trimming took 2 bases from V and 4 from J; bases not matched to a gene: 4. Germline V gives CDR1 KGHSH, CDR2 LQKENI. There are 14 residues in the CDR3. This CDR3 is CASSPRQGVYGYTF. As DNA, the CDR3 is TGTGCCAGCTCACCAAGACAGGGAGTCTATGGCTACACCTTC.